This T cell receptor beta chain was found in a study of tumor-infiltrating lymphocytes in primary liver carcinoma. The overall study: Male and female patients aged 30 to 69 years made up the cohort.

With respect to this clonotype: Its antigen is as yet unknown.

Co-extraction yielded RNA and DNA from roughly 20-30 mg of unsorted bulk tissue. Study-wide results and caveats: Tumor top-250-clone fraction significantly exceeded that of blood (p = 0.039).

CDR3 length: 13 amino acids. The V end was cut by 4 bases, the J end by 11 bases, with 15 bases between. cDNA specific to TCR beta was made from roughly 500 ng of total RNA, with a constant-region primer employed for priming. Slightly modified ARM-PCR, run as three nested multiplex PCR rounds, produced the TCR beta libraries. The two initial PCR rounds, nine to eleven cycles each, used TRBV1-TRBV30 forward and C-beta reverse primers. MiXCR, run by TCRdb on the multiplex PCR reads, gives a single entry per CDR3 protein. The sample has approximately 190,000 distinct CDR3 sequences; just under 85% are singletons.

This rearrangement joins TRBV12-3 or TRBV12-4 to TRBJ1-5; D remains ambiguous. This sequence originates from a man aged 35 to 55 with primary liver carcinoma and hepatitis B virus infection. The sequenced sample consisted of tumor tissue from primary liver carcinoma. CDR3 sequence: CASSSTSDQAQHF. The CDR3 region has the DNA TGTGCCAGCAGTTCAACTAGCGATCAAGCCCAGCATTTT.